These 9 T cell receptor beta chains share one sample of origin, sequenced in a study of regulatory T cells in long-lasting Graves disease. iRepertoire HTBI primers and Arm-PCR of CDR3 regions built TCR beta libraries. TCRdb itself ran the multiplex PCR reads through MiXCR, one entry per CDR3 protein. Of roughly 610,000 distinct CDR3 sequences listed, 16% were seen once; the top ten hold around 18%. Time point in this sample: newly diagnosed GD, antithyroid drugs for less than 3 months. RNA from PBMCs was the source of the TCR library. The sample also formed part of further work on T cells in Graves' hyperthyroidism and ophthalmopathy.

Sequencing was performed on peripheral blood mononuclear cells (PBMCs), taken at new diagnosis, from a patient treated with antithyroid drugs. These receptor sequences come from a woman in her 30s with Graves disease.

This clonotype showed up many times. CDR3 protein: CASSRNSFTDTQYF. The CDR3 DNA sequence: TGCGCCAGCAGCCGAAATAGCTTTACAGATACGCAGTATTTT. The chain combines TRBV5-1 with TRBJ2-3; D remains unclear. In germline, CDR1 is SGHRS, CDR2 YFSETQ. The CDR3 loop spans 14 amino acids. The germline V and J ends were trimmed by 4 bases and 3 bases, with 12 bases remaining between them.

The genes are TRBV20-1 and TRBJ2-6; possible D gene TRBD1, 5 bases. The V gene's germline CDR1 is DFQATT and CDR2 SNEGSKA (reference sequence). The CDR3 has 15 residues. V lost 2 bases, J lost 2 bases, and 10 bases lay in between. The chain's CDR3 is CSARQGSPGANVLTF. The CDR3 bases are TGCAGTGCTAGACAGGGTAGCCCTGGGGCCAACGTCCTGACTTTC.

In this sample, this clonotype turned up a few times. In DNA, the CDR3 is TGTGCCAGCAGCCGCGCCGGGACTACTCCCTACGAGCAGTACTTC. This encodes CASSRAGTTPYEQYF. The chain recombines TRBV7-2 with TRBJ2-7; 7 nucleotides line up with TRBD2. After removal of 5 bases from V and 2 bases from J, the junction contained 9 bases not matched to a gene. This CDR3 has 15 residues. CDR1 is SGHTA, CDR2 FQGNSA, per germline.

This clonotype was recorded many times. The V call is TRBV2, the J call TRBJ2-1, with D possibly being TRBD1 or TRBD2 (6 bases each). Germline loops: CDR1 SNHLY, CDR2 FYNNEI. The germline V and J ends were trimmed by 5 bases and 9 bases, with 14 bases remaining between them. The CDR3 runs to 13 residues. The CDR3 is CASSNRAGSEQFF. The CDR3 DNA is TGTGCCAGCAGTAACAGGGCCGGGAGTGAGCAGTTCTTC.

This clonotype has at least ten counts. The rearrangement uses TRBV19 and TRBJ2-5, with D perhaps matching TRBD1 or TRBD2 (6 bases each). This CDR3 region has 14 residues. Germline V CDR1 and CDR2: LNHDA, SQIVND (reference sequence). Trimming pared 5 bases from V and 5 bases from J, leaving 15 bases between. The CDR3 loop is CASSRRGTVETQYF. Here the CDR3 DNA reads TGTGCCAGTAGTCGTAGGGGGACTGTCGAGACCCAGTACTTC.

The rearrangement joins TRBV7-2 to TRBJ2-6; TRBD1 might be the D (6 bases). The germline V gene has CDR1 SGHTA and CDR2 FQGNSA. Trimming removed 5 bases at V and 0 bases at J, with 17 bases between. The CDR3 runs to 18 residues. The CDR3 nucleotides read TGTGCCAGCAGCCCCCCGAGACAGGTCCTCTCTGGGGCCAACGTCCTGACTTTC. Its translation is CASSPPRQVLSGANVLTF.

The table lists this clonotype with many counts. The chain is built from TRBV28 and TRBJ1-2; 8 bases line up with TRBD1. Germline CDR1 reads MDHEN; CDR2 reads SYDVKM. V lost 8 bases, J lost 4 bases, and 9 bases stayed unmatched. The CDR3 has 14 residues. The CDR3 is CASQSPGQGYGYTF. CDR3 DNA: TGTGCCAGCCAGTCTCCAGGACAGGGCTATGGCTACACCTTC.

This clonotype was counted ten times or more. CDR3 region: CASSLGRSLSYEQYF. The CDR3 DNA reads TGTGCCAGCAGCTTAGGTAGGAGCCTCTCCTACGAGCAGTACTTC. V and J are TRBV11-2 and TRBJ2-7, with D uncertain. Germline assignment: CDR1 SGHAT and CDR2 FQNNGV. Trimming removed 1 base at V and 0 bases at J, with 10 bases between. This CDR3 region has 15 residues. Supplemented by reference TRBV11-2 and TRBJ2-7, the full variable domain reads EAGVAQSPRYKIIEKRQSVAFWCNPISGHATLYWYQQILGQGPKLLIQFQNNGVVDDSQLPKDRFSAERLKGVDSTLKIQPAKLEDSAVYLCASSLGRSLSYEQYFGPGTRLTVT.

For the CDR3, the DNA is TGTGCCAGCAGTTCGCAGGGGAACGTGAACACCGGGGAGCTGTTTTTT. This codes for CASSSQGNVNTGELFF. The chain employs TRBV5-8 and TRBJ2-2, with a weak D call TRBD1 (6 bases). The CDR3 covers 16 residues. The V gene lost 5 bases and the J gene lost 1 base, with 15 bases spanning the gap. CDR1 is SGHTS, CDR2 YDEGEE, per germline.